This entry describes one T cell receptor (beta chain). Method: immunoSEQ multiplex PCR; TCRdb's copy keeps in-frame clones and lacks some. The sample lists approximately 2.5 million clones, roughly 93% occurring once. This entry comes from a study of shared clonotypes between healthy human individuals. V was pared by 4 bases and J by 3 bases, with 16 bases between. The CDR3 extends over 14 amino acids. Germline V CDR1 and CDR2: SQVTM, ANQGSEA. The TCR comes from a man younger than 35 in good health. Some clones in this sample may be carry-over from other donors' samples. This rearrangement joins TRBV29-1 to TRBJ2-7, with D perhaps assigned TRBD1 or TRBD2 (6 bases each). Sequencing was performed on naive CD4+ T cells from PBMCs. Subset of the sample: CD45RA+ positively selected. The CDR3: CSVAEGGRDYEQYF. In nucleotides, the CDR3 is TGCAGCGTTGCCGAGGGGGGCAGGGACTACGAGCAGTACTTC.